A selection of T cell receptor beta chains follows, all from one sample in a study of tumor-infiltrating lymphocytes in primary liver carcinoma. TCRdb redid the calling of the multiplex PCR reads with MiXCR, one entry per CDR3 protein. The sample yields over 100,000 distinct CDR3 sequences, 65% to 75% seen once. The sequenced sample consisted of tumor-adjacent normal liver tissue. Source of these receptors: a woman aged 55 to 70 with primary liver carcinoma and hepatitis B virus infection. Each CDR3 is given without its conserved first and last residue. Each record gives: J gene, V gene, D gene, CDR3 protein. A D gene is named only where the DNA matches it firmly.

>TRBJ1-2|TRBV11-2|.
ASSMEPRAIYGYT
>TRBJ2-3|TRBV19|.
SSSPRTFTDTQY
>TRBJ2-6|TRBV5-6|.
AGQGVGGSNVLT
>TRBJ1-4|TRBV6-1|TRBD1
ARSTGGAGENLF
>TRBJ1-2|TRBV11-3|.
ASSLDAVTRGYT
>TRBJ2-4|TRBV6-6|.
ASISQSLAKNIQY
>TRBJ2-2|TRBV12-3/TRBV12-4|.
ASSLGLVGAAGGEPF
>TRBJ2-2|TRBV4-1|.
ASSQPTTPRGELF
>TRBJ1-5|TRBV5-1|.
ASSLGRDQPQH
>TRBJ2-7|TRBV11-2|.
ASSFNRGTSYKPY
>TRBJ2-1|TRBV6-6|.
ASTAVWGGKNEQF
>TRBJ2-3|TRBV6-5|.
ANRYLRDSRTDAQY
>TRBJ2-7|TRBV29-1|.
SVKKISSYEQY
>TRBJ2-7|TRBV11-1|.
ASSLGGDTRYEQY
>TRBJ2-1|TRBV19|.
ASSPQVGEQF
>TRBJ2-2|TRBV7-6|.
ASSPVNTGELF
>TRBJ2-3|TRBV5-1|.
VSSLIGHPEADTQY
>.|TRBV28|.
AISLWGQPQY
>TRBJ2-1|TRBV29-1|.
SVEYPDPPRNEQF
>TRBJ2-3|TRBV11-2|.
ASSPGTACPDMQY
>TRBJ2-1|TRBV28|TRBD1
ASSLMLGQGAHEQF
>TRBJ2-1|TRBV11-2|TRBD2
ASNRLASGYNEWF
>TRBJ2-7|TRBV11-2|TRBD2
TSGPDFPREGSYEQY
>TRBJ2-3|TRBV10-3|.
TISARLGTDTQY
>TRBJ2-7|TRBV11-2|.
ASSFSQRSYEQY
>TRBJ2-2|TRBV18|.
ASSPRLVSSSNTGELF
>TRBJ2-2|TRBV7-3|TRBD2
ASSLGVAGGELF
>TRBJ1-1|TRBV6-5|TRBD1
ASSTGTADNEAF
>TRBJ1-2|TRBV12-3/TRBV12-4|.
ASSLVGRSGYGYT
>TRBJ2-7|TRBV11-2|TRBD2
ASSLTSGSHKQY
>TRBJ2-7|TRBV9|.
ANSVSPGTYEQY
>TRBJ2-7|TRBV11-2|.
ASSLDRTLTYEQY
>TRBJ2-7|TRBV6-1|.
ASSERRYEQY
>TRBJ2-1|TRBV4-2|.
ASSQEARSVSYNEQF
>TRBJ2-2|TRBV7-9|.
ASPPPHGSSSTGELF
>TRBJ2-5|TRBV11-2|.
ANSALGVMTQY
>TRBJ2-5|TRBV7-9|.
ASSLASETHY
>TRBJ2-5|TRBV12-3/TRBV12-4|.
VSNLGFTETQY
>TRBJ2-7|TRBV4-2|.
TSSRTDSPYDQY